This TCR beta chain is from a study of T cell repertoires in cytomegalovirus infection. TCRdb itself ran the reads through MiXCR, one entry per CDR3 protein. This table holds about 68,000 distinct CDR3 sequences, about 22% found once. CDR1 is MDHEN, CDR2 SYDVKM, per germline. The germline V and J ends were trimmed by 5 bases and 3 bases, with 14 bases remaining between them. This CDR3 contains 14 residues. Overall study results and limits: Totalled public TCR beta family frequency picked out people who carried CMV plus the relevant HLA.

This clonotype has only a few counts. Its antigen is not identified. This sequence originates from a human donor in good health (CMV status not recorded). Some clones in this sample may be carry-over from other donors' samples. V gene TRBV28 combines with J gene TRBJ2-7; no clear D gene. The sequencing sample was made of PBMCs, sequenced either directly or after in vitro stimulation (not recorded which). CDR3 nucleotides: TGTGCCAGCAGTACCATAGACCACGGCTACGAGCAGTACTTC. The encoded protein is CASSTIDHGYEQYF.